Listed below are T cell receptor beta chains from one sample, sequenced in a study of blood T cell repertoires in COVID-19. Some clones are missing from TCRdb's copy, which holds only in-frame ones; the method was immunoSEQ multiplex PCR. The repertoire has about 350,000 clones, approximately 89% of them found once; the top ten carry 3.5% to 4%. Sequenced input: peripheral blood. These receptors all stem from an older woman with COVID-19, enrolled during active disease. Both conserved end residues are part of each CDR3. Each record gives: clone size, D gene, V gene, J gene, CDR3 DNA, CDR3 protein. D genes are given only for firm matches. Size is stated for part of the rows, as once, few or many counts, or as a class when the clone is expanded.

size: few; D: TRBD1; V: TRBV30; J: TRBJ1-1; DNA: TGTGCCTGGAGTGGGGACAGGGTAGAAGCTTTCTTT; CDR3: CAWSGDRVEAFF
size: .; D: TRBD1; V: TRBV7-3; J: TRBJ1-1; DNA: TGTGCCAGCAGCTCACAGGGGAGCAACACTGAAGCTTTCTTT; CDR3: CASSSQGSNTEAFF
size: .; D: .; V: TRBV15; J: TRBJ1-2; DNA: TGTGCCACCAGCAGAGATAGGACAGTCTATGGCTACACCTTC; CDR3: CATSRDRTVYGYTF
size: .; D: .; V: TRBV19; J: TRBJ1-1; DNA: TGTGCCAGTAGATCAGGGCACTTGAACACTGAAGCTTTCTTT; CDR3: CASRSGHLNTEAFF
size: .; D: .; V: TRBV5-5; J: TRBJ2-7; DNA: TGTGCCAGCAGCTTGGTATTCCGTTCCTACTACGAGCAGTACTTC; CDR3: CASSLVFRSYYEQYF
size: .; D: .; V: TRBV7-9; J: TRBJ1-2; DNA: TGTGCCAGCAGAATAGGGATGGGGGCGCGAGGCTACACCTTC; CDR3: CASRIGMGARGYTF
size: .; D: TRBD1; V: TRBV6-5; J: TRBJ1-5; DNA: TGTGCCAGCACCTTGACAGGGATTGTCAATCAGCCCCAGCATTTT; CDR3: CASTLTGIVNQPQHF
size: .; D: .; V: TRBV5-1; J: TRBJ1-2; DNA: TGCGCCAGCAGCCTCACAGGGACCGACAATGGCTACACCTTC; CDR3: CASSLTGTDNGYTF
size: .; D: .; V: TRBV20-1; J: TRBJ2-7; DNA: TGCAGTGCTAGTTGGATGTTAAGGAGCTCCTACGAGCAGTACTTC; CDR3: CSASWMLRSSYEQYF
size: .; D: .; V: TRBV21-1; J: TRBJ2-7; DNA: TGTGCCAGCAGCGCGGACTGTTACTCCTACGAGCAGTACTTC; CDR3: CASSADCYSYEQYF
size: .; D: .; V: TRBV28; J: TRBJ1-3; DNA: TGTGCCAGCAGCCCGCTCCGGGGTCAACTCTCTGGAAACACCATATATTTT; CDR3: CASSPLRGQLSGNTIYF
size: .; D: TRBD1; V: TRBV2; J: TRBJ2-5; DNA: TGTGCCAGCAGCTCTGACAGGGGGCAGGAGACCCAGTACTTC; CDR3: CASSSDRGQETQYF
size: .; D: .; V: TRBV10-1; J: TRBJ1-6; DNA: TGCGCCTCGTCGGGTAACCTCAATTCACCCCTCCACTTT; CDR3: CASSGNLNSPLHF
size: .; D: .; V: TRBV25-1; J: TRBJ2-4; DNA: TGTGCCAGCAGTGAAATAGGGGGAGAGAACATTCAGTACTTC; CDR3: CASSEIGGENIQYF
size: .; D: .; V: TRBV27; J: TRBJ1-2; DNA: TGTGCCAGCAGTTTTCGGGGGATGAACTATGGCTACACCTTC; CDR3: CASSFRGMNYGYTF
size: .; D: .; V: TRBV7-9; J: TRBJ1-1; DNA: TGTGCCAGCAGCTTGGAGCTGAACACTGAAGCTTTCTTT; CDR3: CASSLELNTEAFF
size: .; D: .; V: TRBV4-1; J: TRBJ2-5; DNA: TGCGCCAGCAGCCAAGGGACAAGGGAGACCCAGTACTTC; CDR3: CASSQGTRETQYF
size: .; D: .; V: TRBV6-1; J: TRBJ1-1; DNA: TGTGCCAGCAGTGAAACCCCCGGAGCTTTCTTT; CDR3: CASSETPGAFF
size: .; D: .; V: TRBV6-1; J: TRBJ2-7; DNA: TGTGCCAGCAGTGAATCGGGGCCCAGGGGCTACGAGCAGTACTTC; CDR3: CASSESGPRGYEQYF
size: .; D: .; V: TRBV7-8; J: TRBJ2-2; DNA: TGTGCCAGCAGCCCGATACTCACGCAGGGGAACACCGGGGAGCTGTTTTTT; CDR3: CASSPILTQGNTGELFF
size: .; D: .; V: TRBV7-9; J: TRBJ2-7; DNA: TGTGCCAGCAGATCGGGCACGACAGGACCGGACTACGAGCAGTACTTC; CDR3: CASRSGTTGPDYEQYF
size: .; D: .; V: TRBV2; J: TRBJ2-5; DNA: TGTGCCAGCAGTCATGGGGGCGTTGAAGAGACCCAGTACTTC; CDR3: CASSHGGVEETQYF
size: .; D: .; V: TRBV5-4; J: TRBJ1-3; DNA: TGTGCCAGCAGCTCAACTAACGGGAACACCATATATTTT; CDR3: CASSSTNGNTIYF
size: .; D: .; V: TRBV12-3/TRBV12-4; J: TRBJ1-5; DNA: TGTGCCAGCAGTTACGGTGTCAATCAGCCCCAGCATTTT; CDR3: CASSYGVNQPQHF